This entry features one T cell receptor (beta chain) sequence. Its antigen remains unknown. Method: immunoSEQ multiplex PCR; TCRdb's copy keeps in-frame clones and lacks some. The sample has under 200,000 clones; 88% are singletons. This specimen comes from a study of T cell responses to AZD1222 COVID-19 vaccine. General study results and limits: Vaccine-associated CD4 TCRs ranged over spike, dominating at 160-218 and 743-854. Clonal diversity may have been underestimated, and the donors were mostly white British, with more females than males. The study identified only six AZD1222 recipients as seropositive at baseline. Increased Spike-specific TCR breadth and depth were observed after two AZD1222 doses.

CDR1 and CDR2 from the germline V gene are SGHTA and FQGTGA. CDR3 size: 13 residues. The V end lost 3 bases, the J end lost 1 base, and 6 bases lay between the germline ends. V and J are TRBV7-3 and TRBJ1-1, with no clear D. The TCR was taken from an adult who received the AZD1222 COVID-19 vaccine. Sequences were derived from peripheral blood, sampled 28 days after the second AZD1222 dose. The CDR3 protein is CASSFSGNTEAFF. In nucleotides, the CDR3 is TGTGCCAGCAGCTTTTCTGGGAACACTGAAGCTTTCTTT.